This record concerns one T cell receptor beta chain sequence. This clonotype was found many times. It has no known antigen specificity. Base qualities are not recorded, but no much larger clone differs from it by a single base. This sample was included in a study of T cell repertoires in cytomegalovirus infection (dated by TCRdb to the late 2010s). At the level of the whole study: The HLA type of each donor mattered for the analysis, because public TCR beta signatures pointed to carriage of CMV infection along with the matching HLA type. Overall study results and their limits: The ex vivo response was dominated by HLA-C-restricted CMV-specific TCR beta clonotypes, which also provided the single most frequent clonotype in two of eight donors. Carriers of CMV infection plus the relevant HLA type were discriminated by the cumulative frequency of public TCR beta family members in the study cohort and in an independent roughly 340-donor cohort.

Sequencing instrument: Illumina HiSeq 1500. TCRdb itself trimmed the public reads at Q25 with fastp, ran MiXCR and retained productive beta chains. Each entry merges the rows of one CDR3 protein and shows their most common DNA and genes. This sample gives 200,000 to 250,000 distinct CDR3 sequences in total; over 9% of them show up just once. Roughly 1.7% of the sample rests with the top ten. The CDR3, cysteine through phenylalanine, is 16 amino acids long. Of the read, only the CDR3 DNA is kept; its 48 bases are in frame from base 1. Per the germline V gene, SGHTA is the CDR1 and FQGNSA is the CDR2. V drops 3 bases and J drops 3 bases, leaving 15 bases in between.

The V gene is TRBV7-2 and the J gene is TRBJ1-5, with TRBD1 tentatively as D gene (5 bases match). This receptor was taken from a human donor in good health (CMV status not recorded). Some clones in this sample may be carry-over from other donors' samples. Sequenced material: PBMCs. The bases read TGTGCCAGCAGCTTGGGGGGAGGGGCCCTCAATCAGCCCCAGCATTTT. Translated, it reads CASSLGGGALNQPQHF.